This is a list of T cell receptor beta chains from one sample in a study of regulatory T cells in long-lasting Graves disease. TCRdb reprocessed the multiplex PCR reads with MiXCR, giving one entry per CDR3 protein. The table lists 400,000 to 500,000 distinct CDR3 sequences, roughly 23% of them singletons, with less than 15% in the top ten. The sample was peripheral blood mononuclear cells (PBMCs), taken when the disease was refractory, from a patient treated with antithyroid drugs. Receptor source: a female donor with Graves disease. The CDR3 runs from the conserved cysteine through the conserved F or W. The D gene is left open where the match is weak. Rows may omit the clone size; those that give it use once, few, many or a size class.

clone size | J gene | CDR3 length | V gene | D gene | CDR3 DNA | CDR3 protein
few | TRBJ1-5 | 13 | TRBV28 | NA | TGTGCCAGCATTTCCCAGGGGAGTCAGCCCCAGCATTTT | CASISQGSQPQHF
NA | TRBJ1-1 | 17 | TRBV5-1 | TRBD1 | TGCGCCAGCAGCCCAACCGGACAGGGGGCAATGAACACTGAAGCTTTCTTT | CASSPTGQGAMNTEAFF
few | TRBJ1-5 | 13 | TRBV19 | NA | TGTGCCAGTAATCGTGGAGGCAATCAGCCCCAGCATTTT | CASNRGGNQPQHF
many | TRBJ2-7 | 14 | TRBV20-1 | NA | TGCAGTGCTAGGGGTTGGACAGATTCCTACGAGCAGTACTTC | CSARGWTDSYEQYF
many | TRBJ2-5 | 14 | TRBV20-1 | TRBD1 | TGCAGTGCTAGAGTCCCGGGACAGGGAGAGACCCAGTACTTC | CSARVPGQGETQYF
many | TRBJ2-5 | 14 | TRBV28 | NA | TGTGCCAGCACTTCCGGGACGCTAAGGGAGACCCAGTACTTC | CASTSGTLRETQYF
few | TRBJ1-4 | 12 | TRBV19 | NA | TGTGCCAGTAGTTGGGGGAGTGAAAAACTGTTTTTT | CASSWGSEKLFF
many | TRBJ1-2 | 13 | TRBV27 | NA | TGTGCCAGCAGTGCTCAGGGAAACTATGGCTACACCTTC | CASSAQGNYGYTF
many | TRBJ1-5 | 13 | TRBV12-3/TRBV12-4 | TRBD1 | TGTGCCAGCAGGGGACAGAGGAATCAGCCCCAGCATTTT | CASRGQRNQPQHF
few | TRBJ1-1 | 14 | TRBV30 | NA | TGTGCCTGGAGTGTATGGGGTTCTGGGACTGAAGCTTTCTTT | CAWSVWGSGTEAFF
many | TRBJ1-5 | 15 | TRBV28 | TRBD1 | TGTGCCAGCAGTTTGTACAGGGGGGTCAATCAGCCCCAGCATTTT | CASSLYRGVNQPQHF
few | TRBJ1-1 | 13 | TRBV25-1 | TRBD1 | TGTGCCAGCCGGACAGGGTGGGACACTGAAGCTTTCTTT | CASRTGWDTEAFF
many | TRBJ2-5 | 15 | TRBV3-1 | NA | TGTGCCAGCAGCCAAGAGTGGCAGATCCAAGAGACCCAGTACTTC | CASSQEWQIQETQYF
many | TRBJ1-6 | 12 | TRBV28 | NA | TGTGCCAGCAGTCAAGGGGGGCACCCTATGGGATTT | CASSQGGHPMGF
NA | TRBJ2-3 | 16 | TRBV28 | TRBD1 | TGTGCCAGCAGTTTTCTGAGGACAGGGGTCACAGATACGCAGTATTTT | CASSFLRTGVTDTQYF
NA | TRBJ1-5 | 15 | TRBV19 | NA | TGTGCCAGTAGTATTGGGGGGGGAGACGGTCAGCCCCAGCATTTT | CASSIGGGDGQPQHF
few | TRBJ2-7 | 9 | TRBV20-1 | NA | TGCAGTGCTAGAAACGAGCAGTACTTC | CSARNEQYF
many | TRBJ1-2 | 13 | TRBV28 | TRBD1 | TGTGCCAGCCGACAGGGGAAGGACTATGGCTACACCTTC | CASRQGKDYGYTF
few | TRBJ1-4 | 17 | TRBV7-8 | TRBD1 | TGTGCCAGCAGCTTAAGCCAGGGGGTAGTAACTAATGAAAAACTGTTTTTT | CASSLSQGVVTNEKLFF
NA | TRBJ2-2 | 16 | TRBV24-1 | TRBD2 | TGTGCCACCAGTGACCCGGGGGGGGGCCACACCGGGGAGCTGTTTTTT | CATSDPGGGHTGELFF
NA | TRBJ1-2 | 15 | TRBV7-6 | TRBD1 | TGTGCCAGCAGCCACCCCCCAGGGGGTGTCTATGGCTACACCTTC | CASSHPPGGVYGYTF
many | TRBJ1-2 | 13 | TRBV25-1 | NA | TGTGGGATACTAGGGGCGAAGGGCTATGGCTACACCTTC | CGILGAKGYGYTF
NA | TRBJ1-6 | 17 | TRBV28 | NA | TGTGCCAGCAGTTTACCCAGTTTTTCCCGCGGAGATTCACCCCTCCACTTT | CASSLPSFSRGDSPLHF
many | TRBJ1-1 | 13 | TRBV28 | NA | TGTGCCAGCAGTTTGCCGGGGAGCACTGAAGCTTTCTTT | CASSLPGSTEAFF
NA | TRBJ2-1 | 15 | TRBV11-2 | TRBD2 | TGTGCCAGCAGCCTAGCGGGAGGGCCCTACAATGAGCAGTTCTTC | CASSLAGGPYNEQFF
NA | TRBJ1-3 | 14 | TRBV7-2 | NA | TGTGCCAGCAGCTTAGCCGGGACACCGGACACCATATATTTT | CASSLAGTPDTIYF
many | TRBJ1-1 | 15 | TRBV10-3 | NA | TGTGCCATCACGAGCGGGGGGCGAGGGAACACTGAAGCTTTCTTT | CAITSGGRGNTEAFF
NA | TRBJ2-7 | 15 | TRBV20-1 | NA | TGCAGTGCTACAATCTCAGGGGTTCGAGGCTACGAGCAGTACTTC | CSATISGVRGYEQYF
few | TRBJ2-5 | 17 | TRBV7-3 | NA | TGTGCCAGCAGCTTAATTAACCGGGAACAGACCAAAGAGACCCAGTACTTC | CASSLINREQTKETQYF
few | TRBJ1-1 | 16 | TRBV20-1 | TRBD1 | TGCAGTGCCCAAATTCCGGGACAGCCTCTGAACACTGAAGCTTTCTTT | CSAQIPGQPLNTEAFF
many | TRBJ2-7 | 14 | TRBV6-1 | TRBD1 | TGTGCCAGCAGGACAGGGAACTATCCCTACGAGCAGTACTTC | CASRTGNYPYEQYF
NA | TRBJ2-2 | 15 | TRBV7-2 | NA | TGTGCCAGCAGCTTAGCGGGGGTGATCACCGGGGAGCTGTTTTTT | CASSLAGVITGELFF
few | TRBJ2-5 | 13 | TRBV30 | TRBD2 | TGTGCCTGGAGTGTAACGGGAGGGGAGACCCAGTACTTC | CAWSVTGGETQYF
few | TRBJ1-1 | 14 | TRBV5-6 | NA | TGTGCCAGCAGCCTACAGAGTTGGAACACTGAAGCTTTCTTT | CASSLQSWNTEAFF
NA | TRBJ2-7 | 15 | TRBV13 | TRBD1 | TGTGCCAGCAGCACAGGGACAGGGGGGATCTACGAGCAGTACTTC | CASSTGTGGIYEQYF
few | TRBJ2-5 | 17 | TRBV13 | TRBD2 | TGTGCCAGCAGCCTGGTACCGGGACTAGCGGACCAAGAGACCCAGTACTTC | CASSLVPGLADQETQYF
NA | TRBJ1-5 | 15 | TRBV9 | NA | TGTGCCAGCAGCCCCACGTCCTACCCTAATCAGCCCCAGCATTTT | CASSPTSYPNQPQHF
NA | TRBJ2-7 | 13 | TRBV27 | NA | TGTGCCAGCAGTTTATTGGAAGACTACGAGCAGTACTTC | CASSLLEDYEQYF
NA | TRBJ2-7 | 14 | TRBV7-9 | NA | TGTGCCAGCTCACCATCGAGCCGGACCTACGAGCAGTACTTC | CASSPSSRTYEQYF
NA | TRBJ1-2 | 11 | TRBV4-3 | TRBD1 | TGCGCCAGCAGCCAACAGGGGGTCCACACCTTC | CASSQQGVHTF
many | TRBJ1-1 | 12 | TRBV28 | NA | TGTGCCAGCATGACAGTCAACACTGAAGCTTTCTTT | CASMTVNTEAFF
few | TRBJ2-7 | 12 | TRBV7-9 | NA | TGTGCCAGCAGCCCGACACGAAACGAGCAGTACTTC | CASSPTRNEQYF
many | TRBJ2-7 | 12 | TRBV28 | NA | TGTGCCAGCAGTCCACAGGGAACCGAGCAGTACTTC | CASSPQGTEQYF
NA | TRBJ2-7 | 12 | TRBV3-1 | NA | TGTGCCAGCAGCCAAGGATCCTTGGGTCTGTACTTC | CASSQGSLGLYF
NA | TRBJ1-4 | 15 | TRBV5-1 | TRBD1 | TGCGCCAGCACAGGGGGCGGATCAACTAATGAAAAACTGTTTTTT | CASTGGGSTNEKLFF
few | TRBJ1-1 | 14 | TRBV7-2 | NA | TGTGCCAGCAGCTTAGCGGTCAGGGGCACTGAAGCTTTCTTT | CASSLAVRGTEAFF
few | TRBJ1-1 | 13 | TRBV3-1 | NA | TGTGCCAGCAGCCAAGGGGAAACACTAGGAGCTTTCTTT | CASSQGETLGAFF
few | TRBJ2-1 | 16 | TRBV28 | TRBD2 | TGTGCCAGCAGTTTACCCCTAGCGGGGGGTGGCAATGAGCAGTTCTTC | CASSLPLAGGGNEQFF
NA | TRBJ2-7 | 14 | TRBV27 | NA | TGTGCCAGCAGTTTATCTGGGGCAGGTTACGAGCAGTACTTC | CASSLSGAGYEQYF
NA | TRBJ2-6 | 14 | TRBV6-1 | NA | TGTTCCACCCTCCGGGGGCCCGGGGCCAACGTCCTGACTTTC | CSTLRGPGANVLTF
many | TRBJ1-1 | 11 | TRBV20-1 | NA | TGCAGTGCCGCGGGCAACACTGAAGCTTTCTTT | CSAAGNTEAFF
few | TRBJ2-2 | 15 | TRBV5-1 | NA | TGCGCCAGCAGCTTGACGCCGCCGAACACCGGGGAGCTGTTTTTT | CASSLTPPNTGELFF
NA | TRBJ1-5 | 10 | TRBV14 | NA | TGTGCCAGCAGGAATCAGCCCCAGCATTTT | CASRNQPQHF
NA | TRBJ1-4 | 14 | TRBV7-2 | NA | TGTGCCAGCAGCAAGAGCGGCGGGAATGAAAAACTGTTTTTT | CASSKSGGNEKLFF
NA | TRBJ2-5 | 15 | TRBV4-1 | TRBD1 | TGCGCCAGCAGCTTCCCCGGGACAGGGCAAGAGACCCAGTACTTC | CASSFPGTGQETQYF
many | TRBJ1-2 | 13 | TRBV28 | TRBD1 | TGTGCCAGCAGTTTATGGTCGGGACAGGGCTACACCTTC | CASSLWSGQGYTF
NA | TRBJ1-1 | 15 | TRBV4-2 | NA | TGTGCCAGCAGCCAAGACGTCAGACCGAACACTGAAGCTTTCTTT | CASSQDVRPNTEAFF